Below, 31 T cell receptor beta chains from the same sample are listed, as sequenced in a study of T cell responses to AZD1222 COVID-19 vaccine. Assay: immunoSEQ multiplex PCR; the TCRdb copy retains only in-frame clones and omits some. The data show 86,000 or so clones, 90% to 95% seen once. The material was peripheral blood, obtained on day 0 of MenACWY control vaccination. The origin of the receptors is an adult in good health.

The V and J genes are TRBV12-5 and TRBJ2-1; unclear D gene. Germline V CDR1 and CDR2: LGHNT, FRNRAP. Trimming took off 0 bases at V and 9 bases at J, with 6 bases between the two ends. This CDR3 has 12 amino acids. The CDR3: CASGLVLSEQFF. The DNA for the CDR3 is TGTGCTAGTGGTTTGGTACTAAGTGAGCAGTTCTTC. Drawing the rest from reference TRBV12-5 and TRBJ2-1, the complete variable domain is DARVTQTPRHKVTEMGQEVTMRCQPILGHNTVFWYRQTMMQGLELLAYFRNRAPLDDSGMPKDRFSAEMPDATLATLKIQPSEPRDSAVYFCASGLVLSEQFFGPGTRLTVL.

This CDR3 is CASSLAGGGSDTQYF. The CDR3 DNA follows: TGCGCCAGCAGCTTGGCCGGCGGGGGGTCCGATACGCAGTATTTT. V gene TRBV5-1 combines with J gene TRBJ2-3, with TRBD2 matching over 8 bases. The CDR3 is 15 amino acids. Germline assignment: CDR1 SGHRS and CDR2 YFSETQ. The junction had 6 bases not matched to a gene; V was cut back by 0 bases and J by 6 bases.

This clone has just a few counts. The chain couples TRBV28 to TRBJ1-6; D gene uncertain. Per the germline V gene, CDR1 is MDHEN and CDR2 is SYDVKM. V was trimmed by 8 bases and J by 7 bases, leaving 15 bases between them. The CDR3 consists of 14 residues. The CDR3: CASGKAGENSPLHF. The CDR3 DNA reads TGTGCCAGCGGAAAGGCAGGAGAAAATTCACCCCTCCACTTT. Full variable domain (missing parts from reference TRBV28 and TRBJ1-6): DVKVTQSSRYLVKRTGEKVFLECVQDMDHENMFWYRQDPGLGLRLIYFSYDVKMKEKGDIPEGYSVSREKKERFSLILESASTNQTSMYLCASGKAGENSPLHFGNGTRLTVT.

The chain recombines TRBV5-6 with TRBJ2-5; TRBD2 aligns across 10 bases. Germline lookup yields CDR1 SGHDT and CDR2 YYEEEE. V lost 3 bases to trimming and J lost 2 bases; unmatched junction nucleotides: 10. There are 17 residues in the CDR3. CDR3 region: CASSSVAGGSGQETQYF. Written as DNA, the CDR3 is TGTGCCAGCAGCTCAGTAGCGGGAGGTTCTGGGCAAGAGACCCAGTACTTC.

V usage is TRBV28 and J usage is TRBJ1-1; D is possibly TRBD1 (6 bases). Trimming pared 3 bases from V and 8 bases from J, leaving 10 bases between. CDR3 length: 12 amino acids. Looked up from germline, CDR1 is MDHEN and CDR2 is SYDVKM. Written as DNA, the CDR3 is TGTGCCAGCAGTTTGTATACAGGGGAAGCTTTCTTT. As protein: CASSLYTGEAFF.

The chain uses TRBV6-5 and TRBJ2-2; no clear D. Germline V gene lookup returns CDR1 MNHEY and CDR2 SVGAGI. Trimming left V 8 bases short and J 1 base short, with 11 bases between. This CDR3 comprises 14 residues. The CDR3 region has the DNA TGTGCCAGCCGCGGCCAAGTGAACACCGGGGAGCTGTTTTTT. This translates into CASRGQVNTGELFF.

The chain joins TRBV28 to TRBJ2-1, with 8 bases matching TRBD2. CDR1 and CDR2 from the germline V gene are MDHEN and SYDVKM. V lost 5 bases to trimming and J lost 0 bases; unmatched junction nucleotides: 3. CDR3 size: 15 residues. CDR3 loop: CASSQREISYNEQFF. The CDR3 DNA follows: TGTGCCAGCAGTCAGCGGGAGATCTCCTACAATGAGCAGTTCTTC.

V usage is TRBV12-3 or TRBV12-4 and J usage is TRBJ1-4, with D possibly TRBD1 on 5 matching bases. This CDR3 is 13 amino acids long. Trimming removed 7 bases at V and 8 bases at J, with 14 bases between. CDR3 DNA: TGTGCCAGCACCTTACGGGAGGGGGAAAAACTGTTTTTT. Its protein product is CASTLREGEKLFF.

The J gene is TRBJ1-1, the V gene TRBV10-2; D not certain. In germline, CDR1 is WSHSY, CDR2 SAAADI. Trimming pared 2 bases from V and 3 bases from J, leaving 10 bases between. This CDR3 region has 14 residues. CDR3 nucleotide sequence: TGCGCCAGCAGTGAGAGTACGGTAGACACTGAAGCTTTCTTT. This gives the protein CASSESTVDTEAFF.

This chain connects TRBV5-4 to TRBJ2-4; 9 nucleotides agree with TRBD1. This CDR3 has 17 amino acids. Germline trimming cut 0 bases from V and 5 bases from J; bases unmatched to any gene: 9. CDR1 and CDR2 from the germline V gene are SGHNT and YYREEE (reference sequence). This CDR3 is CASSLGIRGQGQNIQYF. DNA for the CDR3: TGTGCCAGCAGCTTGGGGATCCGAGGACAGGGGCAAAACATTCAGTACTTC.

The chain carries TRBV29-1 and TRBJ1-1; D ambiguous. V lost 4 bases and J lost 3, with 3 bases in between. CDR1 is SQVTM and CDR2 is ANQGSEA in the germline V gene. The CDR3 has 10 residues. CDR3 residues: CSVVDTEAFF. CDR3 bases: TGCAGCGTTGTTGACACTGAAGCTTTCTTT.

V usage is TRBV21-1 and J usage is TRBJ2-5; the table gives TRBD1 as D, unverified against the DNA. TRBV21-1 is a documented pseudogene. This CDR3 has 16 residues. CDR3 DNA: TGTGCCAGCAGCATCTCTGACAGGGCCAGAAAAGAGACCCAGTACTTC. As protein: CASSISDRARKETQYF.

The gene calls are TRBV30 and TRBJ1-5; perhaps TRBD1 as D (5 bases). The germline V and J ends were trimmed by 8 bases and 5 bases, with 16 bases remaining between them. Germline-derived CDR1 and CDR2 are GTSNPN and SVGIG (reference sequence). The CDR3 is 13 residues long. Here the CDR3 reads CAAGPKGDQPQHF. The CDR3 DNA follows: TGTGCCGCCGGGCCAAAAGGGGATCAGCCCCAGCATTTT. Combining the CDR3 with reference TRBV30 and TRBJ1-5 gives the whole variable domain SQTIHQWPATLVQPVGSPLSLECTVEGTSNPNLYWYRQAAGRGLQLLFYSVGIGQISSEVPQNLSASRPQDRQFILSSKKLLLSDSGFYLCAAGPKGDQPQHFGDGTRLSIL.

The chain joins TRBV7-8 to TRBJ1-1; 7 bases align to TRBD1. CDR3 length equals 13 residues. Germline values: CDR1 SGHVS, CDR2 FQNEAQ. Trimming took 4 bases from V and 7 from J; bases not matched to a gene: 6. CDR3 sequence: CASSSGQTFEAFF. CDR3 DNA: TGTGCCAGCAGCTCGGGACAGACTTTTGAAGCTTTCTTT.

The J gene is TRBJ1-5, the V gene TRBV7-9; 10 bases agree with TRBD1. With V trimmed by 4 bases and J by 5 bases, 11 bases remained unmatched. This CDR3 has 17 residues. CDR1 is SEHNR and CDR2 is FQNEAQ in the germline V gene (reference sequence). CDR3: CASSSNSDRGLDQPQHF. For the CDR3, the DNA is TGTGCCAGCAGCTCGAATTCCGACAGGGGGCTGGATCAGCCCCAGCATTTT.

The gene calls are TRBV7-6 and TRBJ2-1; D gene unclear. Per the germline V gene, CDR1 is SGHVS and CDR2 is FNYEAQ. The CDR3 is 15 residues long. The V end lost 1 base, the J end lost 9 bases, and 16 bases lay between the germline ends. The CDR3, as DNA: TGTGCCAGCAGCTTAGTAGGGCAGCCGGGTGGTGAGCAGTTCTTC. It translates to CASSLVGQPGGEQFF.

The chain recombines TRBV7-9 with TRBJ1-3; D is unclear. The CDR3 runs to 15 residues. The germline gives CDR1 SEHNR, CDR2 FQNEAQ (reference sequence). The ends were cut back, 1 base at V and 0 bases at J, with 7 bases in the middle. The CDR3 sequence is CASSLDRISGNTIYF. The DNA of the CDR3 is TGTGCCAGCAGCTTAGACCGGATCTCTGGAAACACCATATATTTT.

This chain links TRBV3-1 (or the pseudogene TRBV3-2) with TRBJ2-3; D is uncertain. Germline V gene data show CDR1 as LGHDT and CDR2 as YNNKEL (reference sequence). The CDR3 contains 13 residues. Trimming took 5 bases from V and 2 from J, leaving 8 bases between them. DNA of the CDR3: TGTGCCAGCAGCTCCCTCATCACAGATACGCAGTATTTT. As protein: CASSSLITDTQYF.

CDR3 coding DNA: TGTGCCAGCTCACCAACGGGCTCTGGGGCCAACGTCCTGACTTTC. Amino acid sequence: CASSPTGSGANVLTF. The chain has TRBV18 and TRBJ2-6, with unresolved D. Trimming removed 2 bases from V and 0 bases from J, with 5 bases in between. CDR1 is KGHSH, CDR2 LQKENI, per germline. The CDR3 extends over 15 amino acids.

This sequence joins TRBV27 and TRBJ2-2; D not certain. CDR3 size: 13 residues. CDR1 and CDR2 from the germline V gene are MNHEY and SMNVEV (reference sequence). Trimming took off 2 bases at V and 12 bases at J, with 13 bases between the two ends. CDR3 in amino acids: CASSLIGHGQLFF. The CDR3 DNA is TGTGCCAGCAGTTTAATTGGTCACGGTCAGCTGTTTTTT.

The gene calls are TRBV7-2 and TRBJ1-4; D call uncertain. The V gene's germline CDR1 is SGHTA and CDR2 FQGNSA. The CDR3 is made up of 13 amino acids. V lost 10 bases and J lost 6, with 15 bases in between. The CDR3 spells CATQTSLDEKLFF. The CDR3 region has the DNA TGTGCCACCCAGACAAGTCTCGATGAAAAACTGTTTTTT.

The CDR3 DNA is TGCGCCAGCAGCCAAGAAGCGAGGGGACTAGCGTTCGCAGATACGCAGTATTTT. Protein product: CASSQEARGLAFADTQYF. V and J are TRBV4-1 and TRBJ2-3; 10 bases fit TRBD2. This CDR3 spans 18 amino acids. Germline V gene sequence: CDR1 MGHRA, CDR2 YSYEKL. The trim removed 0 bases at V and 4 bases at J, leaving 10 bases unmatched.

This clone was detected once. The CDR3 sequence is CASSFRPVQDFSDTQYF. DNA for the CDR3: TGCGCCAGCAGCTTTCGCCCGGTACAGGATTTTTCAGATACGCAGTATTTT. The V gene is TRBV5-1, the J gene TRBJ2-3, with D perhaps TRBD1 (5 bases). Germline assignment: CDR1 SGHRS and CDR2 YFSETQ. The CDR3 totals 17 residues. V gave up 2 bases and J gave up 4 bases, with 20 bases separating them.

The chain combines TRBV7-8 with TRBJ2-5; TRBD2 matches 8 bases. The germline V gene has CDR1 SGHVS and CDR2 FQNEAQ. V gave up 8 bases and J gave up 2 bases; unmatched junction bases: 13. There are 16 residues in the CDR3. CDR3 sequence reads: CASLVGTSGTQETQYF. The CDR3 DNA reads TGTGCCAGCTTAGTTGGTACTAGCGGAACTCAAGAGACCCAGTACTTC.

This chain connects TRBV3-1 (or the pseudogene TRBV3-2) to TRBJ2-7, with a weak D call TRBD1 (5 bases). V dropped 1 base and J dropped 9 bases, with 13 bases sitting between them. This CDR3 region has 13 residues. Germline V gene sequence: CDR1 LGHDT, CDR2 YNNKEL (reference sequence). The CDR3 coding sequence is TGTGCCAGCAGCCAAGGGACACCGCCTGCGCAGTACTTC. Its protein is CASSQGTPPAQYF.

V gene TRBV18 combines with J gene TRBJ1-6; 9 bases fit TRBD1. This CDR3 is built from 15 residues. V was clipped by 6 bases and J by 5 bases; unmatched bases: 5. Germline V gene sequence: CDR1 KGHSH, CDR2 LQKENI. This CDR3 is CASSQDRGNNSPLHF. The CDR3 region has the DNA TGTGCCAGCTCCCAGGACAGGGGTAATAATTCACCCCTCCACTTT.

The chain links TRBV6-4 to TRBJ1-5; D is possibly TRBD1 (6 bases). Germline V gene data show CDR1 as MRHNA and CDR2 as SNTAGT. Trimming took off 6 bases at V and 7 bases at J, with 16 bases between the two ends. This CDR3 has 14 amino acids. The CDR3 spells CASRGARARQPQHF. CDR3 bases: TGTGCCAGCAGGGGGGCCAGGGCCAGGCAGCCCCAGCATTTT.

V usage is TRBV7-2 and J usage is TRBJ2-1; TRBD2 aligns across 8 bases. Germline values: CDR1 SGHTA, CDR2 FQGNSA. V lost 4 bases and J lost 9; bases outside the gene matches: 8. The CDR3 has 14 amino acids. CDR3 DNA sequence: TGTGCCAGCAGCTGGGTTGTAGCGGGAACTGAGCAGTTCTTC. Translating gives CASSWVVAGTEQFF.

This clone was counted a single time. The chain has TRBV5-6 and TRBJ2-5, with TRBD1 as a possible D gene (5 bases). The CDR3 runs to 14 residues. Germline CDR1 reads SGHDT; CDR2 reads YYEEEE. V gave up 3 bases and J gave up 12 bases, with 21 bases separating them. The chain's CDR3 is CASSSLGVDTKEYF. The CDR3 coding sequence is TGTGCCAGCAGCTCCTTAGGGGTCGACACCAAAGAGTACTTC.

The gene calls are TRBV27 and TRBJ1-1; possibly TRBD1 for D (6 bases). The germline CDR1 and CDR2 sequences are MNHEY and SMNVEV (reference sequence). V was clipped by 7 bases and J by 4 bases, with 13 bases between them. CDR3 length equals 13 residues. The CDR3 here is CASNMVGGTEAFF. CDR3 nucleotide sequence: TGTGCCAGCAATATGGTAGGGGGCACTGAAGCTTTCTTT.

J is TRBJ2-1 and V is TRBV27; the D call may be TRBD1 or TRBD2 (5 bases each). V lost 6 bases and J 12 bases, leaving 24 bases between the germline ends. Germline V gene lookup returns CDR1 MNHEY and CDR2 SMNVEV (reference sequence). This CDR3 region has 15 residues. The CDR3 nucleotides read TGTGCCAGCAGACCCCCTCCGGGACCCTCACGGGGGCAGTTCTTC. Translation: CASRPPPGPSRGQFF.